The T cell receptor (beta chain) described here comes from a study of human T cells and chemical hapten exposure. As for the study in general: On roughly 2 cm by roughly 2 cm of upper inner arm skin, sensitization was performed with 2% DPC. Patch tests applied 0.01% DPC to the upper back and were scored after 6 days.

Trimming left V 5 bases short and J 6 bases short, with 9 bases between. Germline assignment: CDR1 DFQATT and CDR2 SNEGSKA (reference sequence). CDR3 size: 11 residues. This clonotype was observed at least ten times. Time point given: patch test 3, about 24 weeks after DPC sensitization. Described treatment: therapeutic diphenylcyclopropenone sensitization with weekly scalp DPC. TCRdb reprocessed the RACE reads via MiXCR and lists one record per CDR3 protein. Counted here are about 120,000 distinct CDR3 sequences, roughly 10% occurring once; the ten biggest clones make up 2% to 2.5%. This material consisted of whole blood, taken in connection with sensitization to the hapten diphenylcyclopropenone (DPC). The genes are TRBV20-1 and TRBJ2-3; D possibly corresponds to TRBD2 (5 bases). The clonotype was recovered from a woman between 45 and 60 years old with alopecia areata. Some clones in this sample may be carry-over from other donors' samples. The CDR3 DNA follows: TGCAGTGCTGGACTCCAGGATACGCAGTATTTT. It is translated as CSAGLQDTQYF.